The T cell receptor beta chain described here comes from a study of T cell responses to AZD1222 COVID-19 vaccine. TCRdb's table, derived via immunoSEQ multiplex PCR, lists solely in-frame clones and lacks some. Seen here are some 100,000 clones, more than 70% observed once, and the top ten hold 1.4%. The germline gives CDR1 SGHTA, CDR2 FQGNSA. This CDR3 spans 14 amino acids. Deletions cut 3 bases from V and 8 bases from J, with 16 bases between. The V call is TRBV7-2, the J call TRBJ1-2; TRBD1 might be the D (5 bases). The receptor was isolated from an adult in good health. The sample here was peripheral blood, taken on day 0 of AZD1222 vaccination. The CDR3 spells CASSFWDPEGGYTF. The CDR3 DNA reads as TGTGCCAGCAGCTTTTGGGACCCTGAGGGGGGCTACACCTTC. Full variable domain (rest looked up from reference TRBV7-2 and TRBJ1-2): GAGVSQSPSNKVTEKGKDVELRCDPISGHTALYWYRQSLGQGLEFLIYFQGNSAPDKSGLPSDRFSAERTGGSVSTLTIQRTQQEDSAVYLCASSFWDPEGGYTFGSGTRLTVV.